The present entry profiles one T cell receptor (beta chain) with its context. What it binds is not known. The assay was immunoSEQ multiplex PCR, and TCRdb's table has in-frame clones only and misses some. The repertoire consists of 2 million to 2.5 million clones, with roughly 94% occurring once and the leading ten covering 0.1% to 0.15%. The data derive from a study of shared clonotypes between healthy human individuals. Broader study findings: Though the depth was large, rarefaction showed that sorted-subset sequencing was incomplete.

Trimming took 4 bases from V and 6 from J, leaving 19 bases between them. This CDR3 is 16 amino acids long. Germline V gene lookup returns CDR1 LNHDA and CDR2 SQIVND (reference sequence). Sequencing used naive CD4+ T cells sorted from blood. The subset was: CD45RA+ positively selected. This receptor was identified in a man between 18 and 29 years old in good health. The rearrangement joins TRBV19 to TRBJ2-1; perhaps D is TRBD1 or TRBD2 (5 bases each). The CDR3 coding sequence is TGTGCCAGTAGTAGGGGACCCGCAGCCGGAACCAATGAGCAGTTCTTC. The encoded protein is CASSRGPAAGTNEQFF.